The present TCR beta chain was sequenced within a study of T-cell reconstitution after alpha-beta-depleted transplantation in children (dated by TCRdb to the mid-2010s). With respect to the entire study: T-cell immune reconstitution after TCRalphabeta/CD19-depleted allogeneic hematopoietic cell transplantation in children was quantitatively tracked in the study by means of TCR repertoire profiling. Findings and caveats that apply to the study as a whole: The apparently early alphabetaT-cell count recovery about two months after transplant was reportedly dependent on only several hundred rapidly expanded clones derived from non-depleted graft cells. Over subsequent months, a decline in hyperexpanded clone frequencies was noted, and after one year, T-cell counts and TCRbeta diversity were mostly ascribed to newly produced T cells. In some patients, the high TCRbeta diversity seen at day 60 was put down to recipient T cells and intrathymic progenitors that had survived conditioning.

Libraries were prepared through PCR. The instrument given in TCRdb is Illumina HiSeq 2500. Molecular barcoding was employed in the preparation of TCR libraries, with unique molecular identifiers being used to normalize TCRbeta repertoire quantification. TCRdb ran its own pipeline on the public reads, namely fastp trimming at Q25 and MiXCR clone calling, and kept in-frame beta chains. Each CDR3 protein gets just one entry, which takes the most common genes and DNA from the rows behind it. This sample holds approximately 300,000 distinct CDR3 sequences; around a tenth were observed only once. Less than 9% of the sample rests with the top ten. At the junction V is shortened by 4 bases and J by 2 bases, with 15 bases in between. CDR3 length: 14 amino acids, cysteine to phenylalanine. The retained sequence is limited to the CDR3, 42 bases, with the frame set at the first base. The germline V gene yields SQVTM for CDR1 and ANQGSEA for CDR2.

This clonotype was counted many times. Its antigen is still unknown. Within one base of it there is no much larger clone, and no base qualities were kept. According to the study, the label for this sample's treatment or condition signals: allogeneic hematopoietic cell transplantation with graft depleted of TCRalphabeta T cells and CD19 B cells. TCRalphabeta/CD19-depleted allogeneic hematopoietic cell grafts were given to the transplant recipients, all of whom were children. The sequence derives from a boy under two years old with acute myeloid leukemia, due to receive a stem cell transplant. The V and J genes are TRBV29-1 and TRBJ2-7, and perhaps TRBD1 as D gene, on 6 matching bases. The sample here was PBMCs, taken before TCRalphabeta/CD19-depleted stem cell transplant. The bases are TGCAGCGTTGGAAATAGGACAGTGACCTACGAGCAGTACTTC. It specifies CSVGNRTVTYEQYF.